This TCR beta chain was retrieved from a study of T-cell memory formation after mild COVID-19. Trimming left V 6 bases short and J 1 base short, with 13 bases between. Germline V lookup: CDR1 SGHRS, CDR2 YFSETQ. The CDR3 is made up of 14 amino acids. TCRdb passed the 5' RACE reads through MiXCR, listing each CDR3 protein once. There are approximately 500,000 distinct CDR3 sequences in the sample; roughly 25% occur only once, and 9.5% to 15% lies in the top ten. Study-wide results and caveats: Memory from before infection featured some responding clones, which suggests cross-reactive memory joined.

In the case of this clonotype: Its matching antigen is unknown.

The sequenced sample consisted of PBMCs or a T cell subset sorted from them (not recorded which). This TCR came from an adult woman who had mild COVID-19 (a few samples of this study predate the infection). Cell type and time point are not known. This chain links TRBV5-1 with TRBJ2-5; D is perhaps TRBD1 or TRBD2 (6 bases each). CDR3: CASKGGGFQETQYF. Here the CDR3 DNA reads TGCGCCAGCAAGGGGGGAGGATTCCAAGAGACCCAGTACTTC.